This TCR beta chain was found in a study of glioma-infiltrating T cells after dendritic cell vaccination. Whole-study findings and limits: Complete blood and tumor specimen sets were limited to few patients.

Turning to this clone: The antigen is undetermined.

Produced via immunoSEQ multiplex PCR; TCRdb's table is partial and in-frame only. In the table there are 99,000 or so clones, nearly 90% of which are singletons. Germline-derived CDR1 and CDR2 are SGHVS and FQNEAQ. CDR3 size: 16 residues. V was clipped by 5 bases and J by 7 bases; unmatched bases: 13. Time point meaning: after dendritic cell vaccination, including at tumor progression/relapse. Fresh-frozen tumor tissue and more than two years of survival data were available for all. Blood PBMC samples: pre-vaccination, two weeks post third vaccination, and at tumor progression. This sequence joins TRBV7-8 and TRBJ1-2; TRBD1 matches at 10 bases. The source is a human donor with glioblastoma. The sequencing used blood, collected after dendritic cell vaccination. CDR3 in DNA: TGTGCCAGCAGCCCCGACCCGACAGGGGGCCAGGGTGGCTACACCTTC. Translated, it gives CASSPDPTGGQGGYTF. Looking up the rest from reference TRBV7-8 and TRBJ1-2 gives the full variable domain: GAGVSQSPRYKVAKRGQDVALRCDPISGHVSLFWYQQALGQGPEFLTYFQNEAQLDKSGLPSDRFFAERPEGSVSTLKIQRTQQEDSAVYLCASSPDPTGGQGGYTFGSGTRLTVV.